This T cell receptor beta chain was sequenced in a study of long-term antiretroviral therapy in people with HIV. As concerns this clone: The antigen remains unidentified.

Findings and limits, study-wide: In HIV, the repertoires covered a tighter span of CDR3 lengths than in controls. Pre-ART clonal expansion yielded clones that dominated the repertoire at all time points.

Survey-level resolution applied to immunoSEQ assay v3.0. Here immunoSEQ multiplex PCR was the method, and the copy in TCRdb shows in-frame clones only, minus some. The sample includes about 35,000 clones, 65% to 85% seen only once; the top ten take approximately 3.7%. The content of samples before DNA extraction was about 0.9-11 million cryopreserved PBMC. The sample in question was unsorted PBMCs, obtained 3 years after starting antiretroviral therapy. The clonotype comes from a man in his fifties with HIV.

The CDR3 loop reads CAWSPPGQYLGETQYF. The DNA of the CDR3 is TGTGCCTGGAGTCCCCCGGGACAGTATTTGGGGGAGACCCAGTACTTC. The chain is built from TRBV30 and TRBJ2-5; 7 bases match TRBD1. V shed 2 bases, J shed 5 bases, and the junction held 14 bases outside the gene matches. Germline V gene lookup returns CDR1 GTSNPN and CDR2 SVGIG (reference sequence). This CDR3 comprises 16 residues.